This is a list of T cell receptor beta chains from one sample in a study of CD8 T cells in ankylosing spondylitis. TCRdb re-called the 5' RACE reads with MiXCR, one entry per CDR3 protein. The profile shows about 460,000 distinct CDR3 sequences, about 5% of them singletons. The sequencing sample was made of blood, either unsorted or a sorted T cell fraction (not recorded which). The receptors come from a male donor with ankylosing spondylitis. Both conserved end residues are part of each CDR3. The D gene is left open where the match is weak. Only some rows state a clone size, as once, few, many or a class for expanded clones.

>TRBD2|TRBV12-3/TRBV12-4|TRBJ2-1|many
CASSFASGGNYEQFF
TGTGCCAGCAGTTTTGCTAGCGGGGGTAACTATGAGCAGTTCTTC
>TRBD1|TRBV7-6|TRBJ2-7|.
CASSPLGQGDYEKYF
TGTGCCAGCAGCCCCTTGGGACAGGGAGACTACGAGAAGTACTTC
>.|TRBV5-1|TRBJ2-2|many
CASGLSPNTGELFF
TGCGCCAGCGGGCTTTCACCGAACACCGGGGAGCTGTTTTTT
>.|TRBV20-1|TRBJ2-2|many
CSARVGGRIAGELFF
TGCAGTGCTAGAGTCGGAGGGAGGATAGCCGGGGAGCTGTTTTTT
>.|TRBV2|TRBJ2-5|many
CASSARVETQYF
TGTGCCAGCAGCGCGAGGGTAGAGACCCAGTACTTC
>TRBD1|TRBV5-1|TRBJ1-5|many
CASSLGGTGRNQPQHF
TGCGCCAGCAGCTTGGGAGGGACAGGGCGGAATCAGCCCCAGCATTTT
>TRBD2|TRBV5-6|TRBJ2-7|.
CASSLAGRAEQYF
TGTGCCAGCAGCTTGGCAGGGAGGGCCGAGCAGTACTTC
>.|TRBV20-1|TRBJ2-3|many
CSAGGTLRSTDTQYF
TGCAGTGCTGGAGGGACTTTGAGAAGCACAGATACGCAGTATTTT
>.|TRBV7-2|TRBJ2-5|many
CASSLVGGNQETQYF
TGTGCCAGCAGCTTAGTAGGGGGGAACCAAGAGACCCAGTACTTC
>.|TRBV27|TRBJ2-1|many
CASSPGVANNEQFF
TGTGCCAGCAGCCCAGGAGTAGCGAACAATGAGCAGTTCTTC
>.|TRBV7-8|TRBJ2-3|few
CASSLAKPNRGTDTQYF
TGTGCCAGCAGCTTAGCGAAGCCCAACCGTGGTACAGATACGCAGTATTTT
>.|TRBV20-1|TRBJ1-2|many
CSAQTATNYGYTF
TGCAGTGCTCAGACAGCTACTAACTATGGCTACACCTTC
>.|TRBV28|TRBJ2-7|many
CASSFRRGGRYEQYF
TGTGCCAGCAGTTTCCGAAGGGGGGGGCGTTACGAGCAGTACTTC
>.|TRBV11-2|TRBJ2-1|many
CASSPISEQFF
TGTGCCAGCAGCCCTATATCTGAGCAGTTCTTC
>.|TRBV28|TRBJ2-3|.
CASSLGTFGTQYF
TGTGCCAGCAGTTTAGGGACATTCGGTACGCAGTATTTT
>.|TRBV29-1|TRBJ2-7|many
CSVGWSSYEQYF
TGCAGCGTTGGATGGAGCTCCTACGAGCAGTACTTC
>TRBD1|TRBV12-3/TRBV12-4|TRBJ1-1|many
CASSSYRGGTEAFF
TGTGCCAGCAGTTCCTACAGGGGGGGCACTGAAGCTTTCTTT
>TRBD1|TRBV4-3|TRBJ2-5|many
CASSQEGDRGETQYF
TGCGCCAGCAGCCAAGAAGGAGACAGGGGAGAGACCCAGTACTTC
>.|TRBV7-9|TRBJ2-7|.
CASSLVGSEQYF
TGTGCCAGCAGCTTAGTTGGCTCCGAGCAGTACTTC
>.|TRBV12-3/TRBV12-4|TRBJ1-2|many
CASSLAYGPYGYTF
TGTGCCAGCAGTTTAGCATATGGCCCATATGGCTACACCTTC
>TRBD2|TRBV10-3|TRBJ2-3|many
CAISEPGLAGEATQYF
TGTGCCATCAGTGAGCCCGGACTAGCGGGAGAGGCTACGCAGTATTTT
>.|TRBV28|TRBJ1-2|many
CASRPLGRIFYGYTF
TGTGCCAGCAGGCCTCTCGGACGGATCTTCTATGGCTACACCTTC
>.|TRBV20-1|TRBJ2-5|many
CSAPRRATLETQYF
TGCAGTGCTCCCCGTAGGGCTACTCTAGAGACCCAGTACTTC
>.|TRBV19|TRBJ2-1|.
CASSIDSETTYNEQFF
TGTGCCAGTAGTATAGATAGCGAGACTACCTACAATGAGCAGTTCTTC
>.|TRBV7-2|TRBJ1-2|many
CASSYRDGYGYTF
TGTGCCAGCAGCTACCGGGACGGCTATGGCTACACCTTC
>.|TRBV29-1|TRBJ1-2|many
CSVDLGGLDGYTF
TGCAGCGTTGACCTTGGGGGCCTGGATGGCTACACCTTC
>.|TRBV12-3/TRBV12-4|TRBJ2-7|many
CASSLAEGQQYF
TGTGCCAGCAGTTTAGCGGAGGGACAGCAGTACTTC
>TRBD2|TRBV4-3|TRBJ2-1|many
CASSQVTSGRYEQFF
TGCGCCAGCAGCCAGGTTACTAGCGGGAGGTATGAGCAGTTCTTC
>TRBD1|TRBV7-2|TRBJ1-5|many
CASSFDRGWGQPQHF
TGTGCCAGCAGCTTTGACAGGGGCTGGGGTCAGCCCCAGCATTTT
>TRBD1|TRBV5-1|TRBJ2-1|many
CASRGQGISNEQFF
TGCGCCAGCAGGGGACAGGGGATCAGCAATGAGCAGTTCTTC
>.|TRBV5-5|TRBJ2-1|few
CASKGISSYNEQFF
TGTGCCAGCAAGGGGATTAGCTCCTACAATGAGCAGTTCTTC